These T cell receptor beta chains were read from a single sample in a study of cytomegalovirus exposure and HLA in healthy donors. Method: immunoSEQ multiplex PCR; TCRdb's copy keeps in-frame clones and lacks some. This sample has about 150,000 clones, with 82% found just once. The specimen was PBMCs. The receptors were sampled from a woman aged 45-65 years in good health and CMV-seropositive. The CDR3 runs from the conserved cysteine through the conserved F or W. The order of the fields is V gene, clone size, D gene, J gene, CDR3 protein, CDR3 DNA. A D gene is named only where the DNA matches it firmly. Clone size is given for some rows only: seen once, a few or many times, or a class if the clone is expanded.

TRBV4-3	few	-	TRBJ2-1	CASSQDFTRNNEQFF	TGCGCCAGCAGCCAAGATTTCACTAGAAACAATGAGCAGTTCTTC
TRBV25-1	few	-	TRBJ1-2	CASSERGAIDGYTF	TGTGCCAGCAGTGAAAGGGGCGCGATTGATGGCTACACCTTC
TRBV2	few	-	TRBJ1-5	CASSEREGINQPQHF	TGTGCCAGCAGTGAACGGGAAGGGATCAATCAGCCCCAGCATTTT
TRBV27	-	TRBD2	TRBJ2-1	CASGLAGSGGEQFF	TGTGCCAGCGGACTAGCGGGGTCTGGTGGGGAGCAGTTCTTC
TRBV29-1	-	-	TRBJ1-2	CSVEIRESRRGYTF	TGCAGCGTTGAAATCAGGGAATCGCGTAGGGGCTACACCTTC
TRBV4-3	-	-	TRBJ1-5	CASSQDGGEGQPQHF	TGCGCCAGCAGCCAAGATGGGGGGGAGGGTCAGCCCCAGCATTTT
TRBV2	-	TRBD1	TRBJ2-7	CASSSFGTVGVEQYF	TGTGCCAGCAGTTCTTTCGGGACAGTTGGCGTCGAGCAGTACTTC
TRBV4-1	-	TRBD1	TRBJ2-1	CASSQDPGDRSYNEQFF	TGCGCCAGCAGCCAAGATCCGGGGGACAGGTCCTACAATGAGCAGTTCTTC
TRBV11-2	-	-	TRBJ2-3	CASSFEAGRRVDTQYF	TGTGCCAGCAGCTTTGAAGCAGGGCGCCGGGTAGATACGCAGTATTTT
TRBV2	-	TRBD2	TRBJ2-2	CASSVTGGPAGELFF	TGTGCCAGCAGTGTCACGGGGGGGCCGGCCGGGGAGCTGTTTTTT
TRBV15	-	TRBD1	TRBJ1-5	CATSSTGGGQPQHF	TGTGCCACCAGCTCGACAGGGGGCGGTCAGCCCCAGCATTTT
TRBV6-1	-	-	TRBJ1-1	CASSGQVATEAFF	TGTGCCAGCAGTGGACAGGTGGCCACTGAAGCTTTCTTT
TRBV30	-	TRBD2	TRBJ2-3	CAWSVGRTSGEADTQYF	TGTGCCTGGAGTGTGGGGAGGACTAGCGGGGAGGCAGATACGCAGTATTTT
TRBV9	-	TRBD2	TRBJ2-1	CASSPRGAGLYNEQFF	TGTGCCAGCAGCCCCCGAGGAGCGGGGCTCTACAATGAGCAGTTCTTC
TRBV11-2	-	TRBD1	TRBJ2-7	CASSLLGGDRAFFYEQYF	TGTGCCAGCAGCTTATTAGGCGGGGACAGGGCTTTTTTCTACGAGCAGTACTTC